The sequence of this T cell receptor (beta chain) was determined in a study of beta chain features in type 1 diabetes. Study findings and constraints: cDNA sequencing could over-represent cells with high TCR expression.

In the case of this clone: Its antigen is currently unknown.

In germline, CDR1 is SNHLY, CDR2 FYNNEI. Unmatched junction bases numbered 7, after V lost 6 bases and J lost 3 bases. The CDR3 covers 15 residues. Expressed TCRB transcripts were sequenced, since all the RNA that had been isolated was reverse transcribed. Using immunoSEQ multiplex PCR, the repertoire was profiled, and TCRdb retains in-frame clones only, with some absent. The repertoire has about 150,000 clones, 7% to 10% of them found once; the top ten carry 0.68%. The chain uses TRBV2 and TRBJ1-4; 7 bases fit TRBD1. Sequencing was carried out using central memory CD4+ T cells from blood. This clonotype originated in a man between 18 and 29 years old in good health. The CDR3, as DNA: TGTGCCAGCAGCCAATCCCAGGGGGCTAATGAAAAACTGTTTTTT. Amino acids: CASSQSQGANEKLFF.